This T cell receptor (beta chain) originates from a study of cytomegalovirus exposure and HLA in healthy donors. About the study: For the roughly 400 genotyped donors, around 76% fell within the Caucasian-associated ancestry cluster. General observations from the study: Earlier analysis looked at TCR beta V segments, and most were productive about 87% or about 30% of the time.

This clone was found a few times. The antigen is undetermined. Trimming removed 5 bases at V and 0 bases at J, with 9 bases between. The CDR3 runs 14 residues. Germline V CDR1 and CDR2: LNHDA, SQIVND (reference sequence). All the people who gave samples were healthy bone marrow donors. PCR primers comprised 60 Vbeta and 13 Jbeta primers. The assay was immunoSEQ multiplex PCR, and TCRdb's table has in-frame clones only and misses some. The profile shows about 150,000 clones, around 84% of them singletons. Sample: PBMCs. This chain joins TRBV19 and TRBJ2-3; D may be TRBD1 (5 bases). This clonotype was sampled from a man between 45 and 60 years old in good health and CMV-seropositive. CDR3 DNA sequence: TGTGCCAGTAGTGGTGGGGCCAGCACAGATACGCAGTATTTT. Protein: CASSGGASTDTQYF.